The 29 T cell receptor beta chains given below trace back to one sample, sequenced in a study of response to subunit inactivated influenza vaccine. TCRdb reprocessed the RT-PCR reads with MiXCR, giving one entry per CDR3 protein. In the table there are about 620,000 distinct CDR3 sequences, approximately 12% of which are singletons. The specimen was PBMCs from blood, collected on the day of vaccination. These TCRs come from a man aged 50 to 60 who received an inactivated influenza vaccine.

The V and J genes are TRBV4-1 and TRBJ1-1; D ambiguous. Per the germline V gene, CDR1 is MGHRA and CDR2 is YSYEKL. CDR3 size: 14 residues. Trimming removed 4 bases from V and 1 base from J, with 10 bases in between. CDR3 loop: CASSPDRANTEAFF. CDR3 bases: TGCGCCAGCAGCCCGGACCGGGCGAACACTGAAGCTTTCTTT.

This clonotype was found a few times. The V gene is TRBV28, the J gene TRBJ2-7; D call uncertain. Germline V lookup: CDR1 MDHEN, CDR2 SYDVKM. Between the trimmed V and J ends, which lost 3 bases and 3 bases, there was a span of 9 bases. This CDR3 is built from 13 residues. The CDR3 spells CASSLGRLYEQYF. CDR3 nucleotide sequence: TGTGCCAGCAGTTTGGGCAGACTCTACGAGCAGTACTTC.

The V call is TRBV29-1, the J call TRBJ1-1, with D possibly being TRBD1 (5 bases). The CDR3 is made up of 14 amino acids. The ends were cut back, 5 bases at V and 4 bases at J, with 17 bases in the middle. Germline V gene sequence: CDR1 SQVTM, CDR2 ANQGSEA. The CDR3 loop reads CSVSHQGKGTEAFF. In nucleotides, the CDR3 is TGCAGCGTTTCCCACCAGGGAAAGGGCACTGAAGCTTTCTTT.

The chain is built from TRBV20-1 and TRBJ2-3; TRBD1 matches 8 bases. Trimming at V came to 4 bases and at J to 1 base, leaving 1 base not matched to a gene. CDR1 and CDR2 (germline): DFQATT, SNEGSKA (reference sequence). The CDR3 contains 13 residues. The CDR3 DNA follows: TGCAGTGCTAAGACAGGGGGCACAGATACGCAGTATTTT. Residues: CSAKTGGTDTQYF.

The rearrangement uses TRBV24-1 and TRBJ1-6; unclear D gene. Germline values: CDR1 KGHDR, CDR2 SFDVKD. Trimming pared 5 bases from V and 3 bases from J, leaving 25 bases between. There are 20 residues in the CDR3. The CDR3 nucleotides read TGTGCCACCAGTGGACCAGGCTTCGGTATGTTTGTGTGCTATAATTCACCCCTCCACTTT. As protein: CATSGPGFGMFVCYNSPLHF.

The chain joins TRBV9 to TRBJ2-2; D might be TRBD2 (6 bases). With 0 bases removed from V and 6 bases from J, the gap between germline ends came to 9 bases. The germline V gene has CDR1 SGDLS and CDR2 YYNGEE. The CDR3 consists of 14 residues. The CDR3 region has the DNA TGTGCCAGCAGCGTAGATATAGCGGCCGGGGAGCTGTTTTTT. This codes for CASSVDIAAGELFF.

The chain employs TRBV7-2 and TRBJ1-1; D ambiguous. The length of the CDR3 is 13 residues. Germline loops: CDR1 SGHTA, CDR2 FQGNSA. The V and J ends lost 9 bases and 1 base respectively, with 12 bases between them. CDR3 amino acids: CASTPGGNTEAFF. The CDR3 region has the DNA TGTGCCAGTACTCCAGGCGGGAACACTGAAGCTTTCTTT.

This clonotype has more than one count but fewer than ten. The gene calls are TRBV27 and TRBJ2-2; 8 bases line up with TRBD2. Per the germline V gene, CDR1 is MNHEY and CDR2 is SMNVEV (reference sequence). V shed 5 bases, J shed 5 bases, and the junction held 13 bases outside the gene matches. This CDR3 contains 17 residues. The CDR3 sequence is CASSPAYSGIVTGELFF. CDR3 DNA: TGTGCCAGCAGTCCAGCCTATAGCGGGATAGTTACCGGGGAGCTGTTTTTT.

This clonotype occurred a few times. The V call is TRBV15, the J call TRBJ2-3, with TRBD2 matching 8 bases. Per germline, CDR1 LNHNV and CDR2 YYDKDF (reference sequence). The ends lost 8 bases at V and 1 base at J; junction bases unmatched: 5. The CDR3 has 14 amino acids. The CDR3 region is CATAGGPGTDTQYF. CDR3 DNA sequence: TGTGCCACCGCGGGGGGACCTGGCACAGATACGCAGTATTTT.

At least ten counts were recorded for this clonotype. The genes are TRBV5-1 and TRBJ2-1, with D perhaps matching TRBD1 (5 bases). Trimming took 5 bases from V and 1 from J, leaving 10 bases between them. In germline, CDR1 is SGHRS, CDR2 YFSETQ. CDR3 size: 14 residues. CDR3 region: CASSYQGSYNEQFF. CDR3 coding DNA: TGCGCCAGCAGTTATCAGGGTTCCTACAATGAGCAGTTCTTC.

This clonotype appeared a few times. The J gene is TRBJ2-5, the V gene TRBV11-2; weak D call: TRBD2 (6 bases). The length of the CDR3 is 21 residues. The ends were cut back, 3 bases at V and 5 bases at J, with 34 bases in the middle. Germline assignment: CDR1 SGHAT and CDR2 FQNNGV. The DNA of the CDR3 is TGTGCCAGCAGCTTTAAATACGGGGGATCACCCACTACTCAAAATAGGGAGACCCAGTACTTC. Protein product: CASSFKYGGSPTTQNRETQYF.

The chain employs TRBV5-1 and TRBJ1-1; 9 nucleotides line up with TRBD1. The CDR3 has 16 residues. After removal of 5 bases from V and 0 bases from J, the junction contained 8 bases not matched to a gene. Germline V lookup: CDR1 SGHRS, CDR2 YFSETQ. CDR3 sequence: CASSYGTGRMNTEAFF. The CDR3 DNA is TGCGCCAGCAGTTACGGGACAGGGAGGATGAACACTGAAGCTTTCTTT.

The chain is built from TRBV2 and TRBJ1-2; D might be TRBD1 (5 bases). CDR1 is SNHLY, CDR2 FYNNEI, per germline. This CDR3 region has 14 residues. The germline V and J ends were trimmed by 6 bases and 2 bases, with 13 bases remaining between them. CDR3: CASRAGAVNYGYTF. In nucleotides, the CDR3 is TGTGCCAGCAGGGCCGGGGCAGTAAACTATGGCTACACCTTC.

Turning to this clonotype: Being one base from a much bigger clone, this may be a read error. The chain employs TRBV13 and TRBJ2-3; TRBD2 matches 7 bases. Germline-derived CDR1 and CDR2 are PRHDT and FYEKMQ (reference sequence). This CDR3 has 16 amino acids. CDR3 bases: TGTGCCAGCAGCTTAGAGATGATGCTAGCGGCAGATACGCAGTGTTTT. This codes for CASSLEMMLAADTQCF.

In its sample, this clonotype was seen many times. This sequence joins TRBV28 and TRBJ2-2; TRBD1 matches at 8 bases. Germline V CDR1 and CDR2: MDHEN, SYDVKM. With V trimmed by 7 bases and J by 4 bases, 11 bases remained unmatched. The CDR3 is made up of 16 amino acids. CDR3 DNA: TGTGCCAGCACCACTCAGGGGGCCCGCTTCACCGGGGAGCTGTTTTTT. Protein sequence: CASTTQGARFTGELFF.

This clonotype was picked up a small number of times. V and J are TRBV4-3 and TRBJ2-5; 10 bases fit TRBD2. Germline loops: CDR1 LGHNA, CDR2 YSLEER. The CDR3 runs to 16 residues. J was trimmed by 4 bases and V by 0 bases; bases with no gene match: 5. DNA of the CDR3: TGCGCCAGCAGCCAAGATCGGGCTAGCGGGAGAGAGACCCAGTACTTC. Its translation: CASSQDRASGRETQYF.

The chain is built from TRBV28 and TRBJ2-1; D remains ambiguous. CDR3 size: 15 residues. Germline V CDR1 and CDR2: MDHEN, SYDVKM. The V gene lost 5 bases and the J gene lost 0 bases, with 11 bases spanning the gap. The CDR3 loop reads CASSLNAGSYNEQFF. The CDR3 bases are TGTGCCAGCAGTCTTAACGCCGGCTCCTACAATGAGCAGTTCTTC.

This chain connects TRBV4-1 to TRBJ2-7, with D maybe TRBD1 (5 bases). Germline CDR1 MGHRA, CDR2 YSYEKL. The V and J ends lost 3 bases and 4 bases respectively, with 10 bases between them. This CDR3 region has 13 residues. CDR3 loop: CASSHREGYEQYF. DNA for the CDR3: TGCGCCAGCAGCCACAGGGAAGGATACGAGCAGTACTTC.

This clonotype was observed at least ten times. V and J are TRBV12-3 or TRBV12-4 and TRBJ2-7, with 8 nucleotides matching TRBD2. J lost 0 bases, V lost 6 bases, and 7 bases had no gene match. The CDR3 consists of 15 residues. CDR3 in amino acids: CASSLGLAGSYEQYF. Written as DNA, the CDR3 is TGTGCCAGCAGCTTGGGTCTAGCGGGCTCCTACGAGCAGTACTTC.

The V call is TRBV19, the J call TRBJ2-1, with a weak D call TRBD1 (6 bases). The CDR3 loop spans 16 amino acids. V was trimmed by 3 bases and J by 4 bases, leaving 16 bases between them. CDR1 LNHDA and CDR2 SQIVND come from the germline V gene (reference sequence). This chain's CDR3 is CASSIRQGLWYNEQFF. The CDR3 nucleotides are TGTGCCAGTAGTATCCGGCAGGGGCTATGGTACAATGAGCAGTTCTTC.

This clonotype showed up just a few times. The J gene is TRBJ2-7, the V gene TRBV28, with a possible D match to TRBD2 (5 bases). The germline V gene encodes CDR1 MDHEN and CDR2 SYDVKM. V lost 4 bases and J lost 6, with 10 bases in between. This CDR3 is 12 amino acids long. The CDR3 nucleotides read TGTGCCAGCAGTTCGAGGGCCATCGAGCAGTACTTC. It encodes CASSSRAIEQYF.

In this sample, this clonotype turned up a few times. The chain recombines TRBV29-1 with TRBJ1-2; 11 positions match TRBD1. CDR1 is SQVTM, CDR2 ANQGSEA, per germline. The ends lost 7 bases at V and 4 bases at J; junction bases unmatched: 5. There are 13 residues in the CDR3. CDR3 nucleotides: TGCAGCGCCACGGGACAGGGGGTCTATGGCTACACCTTC. Amino acids: CSATGQGVYGYTF.

This chain joins TRBV11-2 and TRBJ2-1; D perhaps matches TRBD1 (5 bases). CDR3 length equals 13 residues. CDR1 is SGHAT, CDR2 FQNNGV, per germline. V was cut by 3 bases and J by 7 bases, with 10 bases left in between. The CDR3 nucleotides are TGTGCCAGCAGCTTTGACAGTATTAATGAGCAGTTCTTC. The encoded protein is CASSFDSINEQFF.

The chain links TRBV4-2 to TRBJ2-2, with D hard to call. Trimming took off 2 bases at V and 4 bases at J, with 11 bases between the two ends. The CDR3 has 15 residues. Germline loops: CDR1 LGHNA, CDR2 YNFKEQ. The CDR3 coding sequence is TGTGCCAGCAGCCAATCCAGTTTGGGCACCGGGGAGCTGTTTTTT. This encodes CASSQSSLGTGELFF.

Of note for this clonotype: The CDR3 does not end in the conserved phenylalanine or tryptophan, so this is likely a read error. The CDR3 loop reads CASSSRDRAKNIQYL. CDR3 sequence (DNA): TGTGCCAGTAGTAGCCGGGACAGAGCCAAAAACATTCAGTACCTC. This sequence joins TRBV19 and TRBJ2-4; 7 bases match TRBD1. The V gene's germline CDR1 is LNHDA and CDR2 SQIVND (reference sequence). V trimming: 4 bases; J trimming: 0 bases; junction bases outside the gene matches: 3. CDR3 length equals 15 residues.

The chain uses TRBV4-3 and TRBJ2-7; possibly TRBD2 for D (5 bases). V lost 0 bases and J 4 bases, leaving 16 bases between the germline ends. CDR1 is LGHNA and CDR2 is YSLEER in the germline V gene. The CDR3 sequence is 16 residues long. The CDR3 DNA follows: TGCGCCAGCAGCCAAGATTATCGGGAAATCGGGTACGAGCAGTACTTC. Translation gives CASSQDYREIGYEQYF.

This clonotype was seen more than once but under ten times. For the CDR3, the DNA is TGCAGTGCCGGAGGTTCAGCGGGGGTGTCTGGGGAGACCCAGTACTTC. The encoded protein is CSAGGSAGVSGETQYF. The rearrangement links TRBV20-1 to TRBJ2-5; 8 positions agree with TRBD2. This CDR3 spans 16 amino acids. Germline lookup yields CDR1 DFQATT and CDR2 SNEGSKA (reference sequence). Losses at the gene ends were 6 bases for V and 5 bases for J; bases not matched to a gene: 17.

This clonotype was counted only a few times. The chain has TRBV7-2 and TRBJ2-1; no definite D call. The V and J ends lost 1 base and 1 base respectively, with 11 bases between them. CDR1 and CDR2 from the germline V gene are SGHTA and FQGNSA. CDR3 length: 16 residues. CDR3 residues: CASSLGPGPSYNEQFF. In DNA, the CDR3 is TGTGCCAGCAGCTTAGGTCCAGGCCCTTCCTACAATGAGCAGTTCTTC.

The genes are TRBV27 and TRBJ2-1, with a possible D match to TRBD2 (6 bases). Germline V gives CDR1 MNHEY, CDR2 SMNVEV (reference sequence). V was clipped by 5 bases and J by 8 bases, with 19 bases between them. This CDR3 spans 15 amino acids. The chain's CDR3 is CASSPGWEVSYEQFF. Written as DNA, the CDR3 is TGTGCCAGCAGTCCCGGATGGGAGGTGTCCTATGAGCAGTTCTTC.